One and the same sample provided the 6 T cell receptor beta chains below, sequenced in a study of blood T cell repertoires in COVID-19. Only in-frame clones appear in the TCRdb table, and some are missing; sequencing was by immunoSEQ multiplex PCR. This sample yields 98,000 or so clones, of which roughly nine tenths are seen a single time; more than 5% belongs to the top ten. Source material: peripheral blood. Receptors were obtained from a man aged 55-75 years with COVID-19, enrolled during active disease.

The chain links TRBV9 to TRBJ2-3, with 12 bases lining up with TRBD2. The junction had 4 bases not matched to a gene; V was cut back by 3 bases and J by 2 bases. The CDR3 runs 16 residues. CDR1 SGDLS and CDR2 YYNGEE come from the germline V gene. For the CDR3, the DNA is TGTGCCAGCAGCGCGGGACTAGCGGGCCCCACAGATACGCAGTATTTT. As protein: CASSAGLAGPTDTQYF.

The chain recombines TRBV5-6 with TRBJ1-1; no reliable D call. The V end lost 5 bases, the J end lost 2 bases, and 10 bases lay between the germline ends. Germline CDR1 SGHDT, CDR2 YYEEEE. The CDR3 has 13 residues. CDR3 nucleotides: TGTGCCAGCAGGAGAGGTAGAAACACTGAAGCTTTCTTT. This encodes CASRRGRNTEAFF.

V is TRBV28 and J is TRBJ1-1; no clear D gene. V lost 7 bases and J 1 base, leaving 13 bases between the germline ends. Germline loops: CDR1 MDHEN, CDR2 SYDVKM. This CDR3 has 14 amino acids. This CDR3 is CASTLMSSNTEAFF. CDR3 coding DNA: TGTGCCAGCACCCTTATGTCTTCGAACACTGAAGCTTTCTTT.

The chain carries TRBV7-2 and TRBJ2-1; D unresolved. V was shortened by 5 bases and J by 0 bases, with 8 bases between the two germline ends. Germline CDR1 SGHTA, CDR2 FQGNSA. The CDR3 extends over 14 amino acids. CDR3 residues: CASSTDSSYNEQFF. DNA of the CDR3: TGTGCCAGCAGCACCGACTCCTCCTACAATGAGCAGTTCTTC.

The chain combines TRBV5-4 with TRBJ1-1; possibly TRBD1 for D (6 bases). The CDR3 consists of 13 residues. The germline V gene has CDR1 SGHNT and CDR2 YYREEE (reference sequence). V lost 4 bases, J lost 11 bases, and 18 bases lay in between. CDR3: CASSPGGGGRAFF. CDR3 bases: TGTGCCAGCAGCCCCGGGGGCGGGGGTAGGGCTTTCTTT.

The rearrangement joins TRBV18 to TRBJ2-2, with D maybe TRBD1 (5 bases). CDR3 length equals 16 residues. Germline values: CDR1 KGHSH, CDR2 LQKENI. Trimming left V 3 bases short and J 3 bases short, with 14 bases between. The CDR3 region is CASSPTAKKDTGELFF. The CDR3 DNA reads TGTGCCAGCTCACCGACAGCAAAAAAGGACACCGGGGAGCTGTTTTTT.